This is a list of T cell receptor beta chains from one sample in a study of vaccination and CD4 T cells after COVID-19. These receptors lack a known antigen. TCRdb independently ran MiXCR on the PCR reads; one entry per CDR3 protein. In the table there are 20,000 to 25,000 distinct CDR3 sequences, roughly 40% of which are singletons. The specimen comprised CD4+ T cells from blood, cultured in vitro, sampled before SARS-CoV-2 vaccination. The receptors stem from a human donor who received a COVID-19 vaccine. CDR3s include the opening cysteine and the closing phenylalanine or tryptophan. A D gene is named only where the DNA matches it firmly. A clone size is listed for some rows: how often the clone was seen (once, few, many), or a class if it is expanded.

>TRBJ1-1|TRBD1|TRBV6-1|.
CASSPMGQGPIEAFF
TGTGCCAGCAGTCCAATGGGACAGGGCCCCATAGAAGCTTTCTTT
>TRBJ2-3|TRBD2|TRBV7-9|.
CASSFPSGGSSTDTQYF
TGTGCCAGCAGCTTCCCTAGCGGGGGCTCTAGCACAGATACGCAGTATTTT
>TRBJ1-4|.|TRBV27|.
CASSYRSNEKLFF
TGTGCCAGCAGTTATAGGAGTAATGAAAAACTGTTTTTT
>TRBJ2-2|.|TRBV15|few
CATSRDRGIRAGELFF
TGTGCCACCAGCAGAGATAGGGGGATAAGAGCCGGGGAGCTGTTTTTT
>TRBJ2-3|TRBD2|TRBV27|.
CASRGGSTDTQYF
TGTGCCAGCCGGGGGGGCTCTACAGATACGCAGTATTTT
>TRBJ2-5|TRBD1|TRBV2|.
CASSGTGKETQYF
TGTGCCAGCAGTGGGACAGGGAAGGAGACCCAGTACTTC
>TRBJ1-1|.|TRBV7-2|.
CASSFGVPTEAFF
TGTGCCAGCAGCTTCGGGGTTCCCACTGAAGCTTTCTTT
>TRBJ2-6|.|TRBV5-1|.
CASSLAASPRSGANVLTF
TGCGCCAGCAGCTTGGCCGCTAGCCCCCGCTCTGGGGCCAACGTCCTGACTTTC
>TRBJ1-4|TRBD1|TRBV20-1|.
CSAAGQVNEKLFF
TGCAGTGCCGCGGGACAGGTTAATGAAAAACTGTTTTTT
>TRBJ1-2|.|TRBV20-1|few
CSARVGFGYGYTF
TGCAGTGCTAGAGTCGGGTTTGGCTATGGCTACACCTTC
>TRBJ2-1|.|TRBV10-3|.
CAISESRAVGNEQFF
TGTGCCATCAGTGAGTCACGGGCGGTAGGCAATGAGCAGTTCTTC
>TRBJ1-1|TRBD1|TRBV20-1|.
CSARAGTGVKGTEAFF
TGCAGTGCTAGAGCTGGGACAGGGGTTAAGGGGACTGAAGCTTTCTTT
>TRBJ2-7|.|TRBV11-2|.
CASSSGLYEQYF
TGTGCCAGCAGCTCAGGACTTTACGAGCAGTACTTC
>TRBJ2-7|TRBD2|TRBV7-2|.
CASSHSGGADYEQYF
TGTGCCAGCAGCCATAGCGGGGGGGCCGACTACGAGCAGTACTTC
>TRBJ2-1|.|TRBV20-1|few
CSARDRMSRGSYNEQFF
TGCAGTGCTAGAGATCGGATGAGCCGGGGCTCCTACAATGAGCAGTTCTTC
>TRBJ2-3|.|TRBV24-1|few
CATSDSFFGGWGDTQYF
TGTGCCACCAGTGATTCCTTTTTCGGTGGCTGGGGGGATACGCAGTATTTT
>TRBJ1-1|.|TRBV7-9|.
CASSLVQREAFF
TGTGCCAGCAGCTTAGTCCAGCGTGAAGCTTTCTTT
>TRBJ2-4|TRBD1|TRBV19|.
CAGNRTGSVKNIQYF
TGTGCCGGGAACAGGACAGGGTCAGTCAAAAACATTCAGTACTTC
>TRBJ1-2|.|TRBV7-2|few
CASSLIPEGGARGYTF
TGTGCCAGCAGCTTAATACCCGAGGGGGGGGCGCGAGGCTACACCTTC
>TRBJ2-1|TRBD2|TRBV19|.
CASRDRSSGYNEQFF
TGTGCCAGTAGGGATCGGTCTAGCGGTTACAATGAGCAGTTCTTC
>TRBJ2-1|TRBD2|TRBV2|.
CASESGGGFEQFF
TGTGCCAGTGAAAGCGGGGGGGGCTTCGAGCAGTTCTTC
>TRBJ1-2|.|TRBV12-3/TRBV12-4|.
CASSSNRSPNYGYTF
TGTGCCAGCAGTTCGAACAGGAGTCCTAACTATGGCTACACCTTC
>TRBJ1-6|.|TRBV6-1|.
CASRVREKDSPLHF
TGTGCCAGCAGGGTCAGGGAGAAGGATTCACCCCTCCACTTT
>TRBJ1-1|TRBD1|TRBV2|.
CASSEKGQGLGTEAFF
TGTGCCAGCAGTGAAAAGGGACAGGGGCTAGGCACTGAAGCTTTCTTT
>TRBJ1-5|.|TRBV6-1|.
CASNNLGQPQHF
TGTGCCAGCAACAATCTGGGACAGCCCCAGCATTTT
>TRBJ1-2|.|TRBV15|few
CATSRARVSGYTF
TGTGCCACCAGCAGAGCCCGAGTGTCGGGCTACACCTTC
>TRBJ1-1|.|TRBV5-1|.
CASSLDRPGSEAFF
TGCGCCAGCAGCTTGGACCGACCGGGTTCTGAAGCTTTCTTT
>TRBJ1-2|TRBD1|TRBV6-1|few
CASSRGQVYGYTF
TGTGCCAGCAGCCGCGGACAGGTCTATGGCTACACCTTC